This TCR beta chain appears in the sequencing data of a study of control samples from healthy donors and cancer patients. A word on this clone: The same CDR3 is also encoded by other DNA sequences in this sample.

Trimming took 4 bases from V and 9 from J; bases not matched to a gene: 7. Germline values: CDR1 SGHRS, CDR2 YFSETQ. This CDR3 region has 14 residues. Sequenced by immunoSEQ multiplex PCR; TCRdb stores in-frame clones only, minus some. Here the sample spans under 450,000 clones, more than 80% being singletons. Specimen: PBMCs. V is TRBV5-1 and J is TRBJ2-3; 11 positions agree with TRBD1. This clonotype was sampled from a middle-aged man with head and neck cancer. This CDR3 reads CASSNGTGGGTQYF. The DNA for the CDR3 is TGCGCCAGCAGCAACGGGACAGGGGGTGGGACGCAGTATTTT. The variable domain in full, completed from reference TRBV5-1 and TRBJ2-3, reads KAGVTQTPRYLIKTRGQQVTLSCSPISGHRSVSWYQQTPGQGLQFLFEYFSETQRNKGNFPGRFSGRQFSNSRSEMNVSTLELGDSALYLCASSNGTGGGTQYFGPGTRLTVL.